The 22 T cell receptor beta chains below all came from one sample that was sequenced in a study of identical twins. TCRdb used MiXCR to reprocess the 5' RACE reads, holding one entry per CDR3 protein. The sample gives 500,000 to 700,000 distinct CDR3 sequences, around 7.4% of which show up once; 1.5% to 2% is in the top ten. A further study also used this sample, focusing on yellow fever vaccine responses in identical twins.

Sequences were obtained from PBMCs. Receptor source: a woman under 30 in good health.

The chain has TRBV12-3 or TRBV12-4 and TRBJ2-6; a possible D gene is TRBD2 (5 bases). This CDR3 is built from 17 residues. V lost 2 bases, J lost 0 bases, and 11 bases lay in between. In DNA form, the CDR3 reads TGTGCCAGCAGTTTACGGGAACCCTCCTCTGGGGCCAACGTCCTGACTTTC. Translation gives CASSLREPSSGANVLTF.

The chain uses TRBV12-3 or TRBV12-4 and TRBJ2-3; unclear D gene. V lost 6 bases and J 6 bases, leaving 25 bases between the germline ends. There are 17 residues in the CDR3. The CDR3 nucleotides read TGTGCCAGCAGGTTGGGTGTCAGTATTACATCCAAGGATACGCAGTATTTT. Its protein is CASRLGVSITSKDTQYF.

The chain uses TRBV5-1 and TRBJ2-2; D perhaps matches TRBD1 (5 bases). V lost 0 bases to trimming and J lost 3 bases, with 9 bases between them. The CDR3 covers 15 residues. Germline CDR1 SGHRS, CDR2 YFSETQ. As DNA, the CDR3 is TGCGCCAGCAGCTTGGGGACATCTTACACCGGGGAGCTGTTTTTT. Residues: CASSLGTSYTGELFF.

In regard to this clonotype: At one end the junction does not follow the germline gene, possibly because of a read error. The chain employs TRBV3-1 and TRBJ2-5, with 7 positions matching TRBD2. The CDR3 is made up of 15 amino acids. From germline, CDR1 is LGHDT and CDR2 YNNKEL (reference sequence). CDR3 protein: CATSQDAVAGETQYF. In DNA form, the CDR3 reads TGTGCCACCAGCCAAGATGCGGTAGCGGGAGAGACCCAGTACTTC.

The V gene is TRBV20-1, the J gene TRBJ2-3; TRBD2 matches at 7 bases. J lost 1 base, V lost 5 bases, and 9 bases had no gene match. The CDR3 runs 15 residues. Germline CDR1 and CDR2: DFQATT and SNEGSKA (reference sequence). The DNA for the CDR3 is TGCAGTGCTTGCTTAAGCGGGGATCGCACAGATACGCAGTATTTT. Translated, it gives CSACLSGDRTDTQYF.

V usage is TRBV24-1 and J usage is TRBJ2-1, with a weak D call TRBD2 (6 bases). The germline V gene encodes CDR1 KGHDR and CDR2 SFDVKD. V was pared by 2 bases and J by 4 bases, with 14 bases between. This CDR3 has 16 residues. The CDR3 DNA follows: TGTGCCACCAGTGATTCGGGCCTAGCGAGGTACAATGAGCAGTTCTTC. Protein: CATSDSGLARYNEQFF.

This clonotype was recorded many times. The J gene is TRBJ2-5, the V gene TRBV4-1; D possibly matches TRBD1 or TRBD2 (7 bases each). CDR1 and CDR2 from the germline V gene are MGHRA and YSYEKL. This CDR3 is built from 15 residues. Trimming shortened V by 1 base and J by 6 bases, and 15 bases separated the two germline ends. The CDR3 is CASSQGGGQTKTQYF. CDR3 sequence (DNA): TGCGCCAGCAGCCAAGGGGGGGGACAGACGAAGACCCAGTACTTC.

This clonotype was seen a few times. The chain uses TRBV25-1 and TRBJ1-4; TRBD1 matches at 7 bases. The CDR3 is made up of 13 amino acids. J gave up 5 bases and V 9 bases, and 6 bases lay outside the gene matches. Germline V lookup: CDR1 MGHDK, CDR2 SYGVNS. The CDR3 nucleotides are TGTGCCAGTCGACAGGGAGGGAATGAAAAACTGTTTTTT. Protein product: CASRQGGNEKLFF.

This clonotype was picked up many times. The chain links TRBV2 to TRBJ2-3; D ambiguous. The V gene lost 4 bases and the J gene lost 0 bases, with 20 bases spanning the gap. CDR3 length: 18 amino acids. CDR1 SNHLY and CDR2 FYNNEI come from the germline V gene. Here the CDR3 DNA reads TGTGCCAGCAGTGTTCTAACCACACAATCGTCTAGCACAGATACGCAGTATTTT. Its protein product is CASSVLTTQSSSTDTQYF.

CDR3 in amino acids: CASSPAAIGLYNEQFF. CDR3 DNA: TGCGCCAGCAGCCCCGCTGCCATTGGATTATACAATGAGCAGTTCTTC. This sequence joins TRBV5-1 and TRBJ2-1, with no clear D. This CDR3 is built from 16 residues. V was shortened by 4 bases and J by 4 bases, with 18 bases between the two germline ends. CDR1 is SGHRS and CDR2 is YFSETQ in the germline V gene. The full variable domain, its missing parts supplied by reference TRBV5-1 and TRBJ2-1, is KAGVTQTPRYLIKTRGQQVTLSCSPISGHRSVSWYQQTPGQGLQFLFEYFSETQRNKGNFPGRFSGRQFSNSRSEMNVSTLELGDSALYLCASSPAAIGLYNEQFFGPGTRLTVL.

This chain links TRBV7-2 with TRBJ1-5; D gene unclear. The V end lost 1 base, the J end lost 4 bases, and 11 bases lay between the germline ends. The length of the CDR3 is 15 residues. Germline V gives CDR1 SGHTA, CDR2 FQGNSA. The CDR3 spells CASSLDPDGNQPQHF. CDR3 bases: TGTGCCAGCAGCTTAGACCCCGATGGGAATCAGCCCCAGCATTTT. Drawing the rest from reference TRBV7-2 and TRBJ1-5, the complete variable domain is GAGVSQSPSNKVTEKGKDVELRCDPISGHTALYWYRQSLGQGLEFLIYFQGNSAPDKSGLPSDRFSAERTGGSVSTLTIQRTQQEDSAVYLCASSLDPDGNQPQHFGDGTRLSIL.

This clonotype was observed once. V and J are TRBV29-1 and TRBJ1-1, with D tentatively TRBD1 (5 bases). V gave up 4 bases and J gave up 0 bases, with 9 bases separating them. CDR1 SQVTM and CDR2 ANQGSEA come from the germline V gene. CDR3 length: 13 amino acids. The CDR3 DNA follows: TGCAGCGTTGCGACAGCAGTGAACACTGAAGCTTTCTTT. This translates into CSVATAVNTEAFF. The variable domain in full, with the rest retrieved from reference TRBV29-1 and TRBJ1-1, is SAVISQKPSRDICQRGTSLTIQCQVDSQVTMMFWYRQQPGQSLTLIATANQGSEATYESGFVIDKFPISRPNLTFSTLTVSNMSPEDSSIYLCSVATAVNTEAFFGQGTRLTVV.

In this sample, this clonotype turned up many times. The chain joins TRBV5-1 to TRBJ1-6; TRBD1 agrees at 7 bases. The germline gives CDR1 SGHRS, CDR2 YFSETQ. V shed 0 bases, J shed 8 bases, and the junction held 2 bases outside the gene matches. The CDR3 is made up of 14 amino acids. CDR3 loop: CASSLGQGDSPLHF. The DNA of the CDR3 is TGCGCCAGCAGCTTGGGACAGGGAGATTCACCCCTCCACTTT.

DNA of the CDR3: TGTGCCAGCAGTGCCTCGACAGGGGATTCCTACGAGCAGTACTTC. Translation gives CASSASTGDSYEQYF. The chain links TRBV2 to TRBJ2-7; 8 bases are a match to TRBD1. Trimming removed 4 bases from V and 1 base from J; junction bases left unmatched: 6. CDR1 is SNHLY and CDR2 is FYNNEI in the germline V gene. The CDR3 runs 15 residues.

This clonotype has a handful of counts. The chain recombines TRBV5-1 with TRBJ2-1, with a tentative D call TRBD1 (6 bases). Germline CDR1 SGHRS, CDR2 YFSETQ. Trimming took off 6 bases at V and 1 base at J, with 17 bases between the two ends. The CDR3 extends over 16 amino acids. CDR3 residues: CASTATLTGSYNEQFF. The CDR3 DNA reads as TGCGCCAGCACCGCTACGCTCACAGGGTCCTACAATGAGCAGTTCTTC.

This clonotype was counted many times. CDR3 residues: CASSSGVEAFF. The CDR3 DNA sequence: TGCGCCAGCAGCTCCGGGGTTGAAGCTTTCTTT. The chain couples TRBV5-1 to TRBJ1-1; no clear D gene. The CDR3 has 11 residues. Germline V gene data show CDR1 as SGHRS and CDR2 as YFSETQ. Trimming left V 3 bases short and J 7 bases short, with 7 bases between. Looking up the rest from reference TRBV5-1 and TRBJ1-1 gives the full variable domain: KAGVTQTPRYLIKTRGQQVTLSCSPISGHRSVSWYQQTPGQGLQFLFEYFSETQRNKGNFPGRFSGRQFSNSRSEMNVSTLELGDSALYLCASSSGVEAFFGQGTRLTVV.

The sample holds many counts of this clonotype. The J gene is TRBJ2-5, the V gene TRBV3-1, with D tentatively TRBD2 (5 bases). V shed 4 bases and J shed 5 bases, with 11 bases lying between them. This CDR3 contains 13 residues. Germline V gene data show CDR1 as LGHDT and CDR2 as YNNKEL (reference sequence). CDR3 bases: TGTGCCAGCAGCCCTGGACTGAGGGAGACCCAGTACTTC. Translated: CASSPGLRETQYF.

V is TRBV29-1 and J is TRBJ2-5; D is undetermined. Germline V gene data show CDR1 as SQVTM and CDR2 as ANQGSEA. The CDR3 runs 12 residues. The germline V and J ends were trimmed by 6 bases and 2 bases, with 10 bases remaining between them. The CDR3 region is CSVADGQETQYF. The CDR3, as DNA: TGCAGCGTCGCCGACGGTCAAGAGACCCAGTACTTC. The full variable domain, rest sourced from reference TRBV29-1 and TRBJ2-5, is SAVISQKPSRDICQRGTSLTIQCQVDSQVTMMFWYRQQPGQSLTLIATANQGSEATYESGFVIDKFPISRPNLTFSTLTVSNMSPEDSSIYLCSVADGQETQYFGPGTRLLVL.

In this sample, this clonotype turned up many times. The chain joins TRBV7-8 to TRBJ2-1; 14 nucleotides line up with TRBD2. Germline CDR1 SGHVS, CDR2 FQNEAQ. The trim removed 3 bases at V and 7 bases at J, leaving 8 bases unmatched. This CDR3 has 17 amino acids. This CDR3 is CASSFGLAGGKGNEQFF. DNA of the CDR3: TGTGCCAGCAGCTTCGGACTAGCGGGAGGAAAGGGTAATGAGCAGTTCTTC.

This clonotype was seen more than once but under ten times. The chain combines TRBV5-8 with TRBJ2-7; D gene uncertain. Germline V gives CDR1 SGHTS, CDR2 YDEGEE. The CDR3 sequence is 15 residues long. V dropped 5 bases and J dropped 3 bases, with 18 bases sitting between them. CDR3 sequence: CASRPNGVTGYEQYV. CDR3 DNA sequence: TGTGCCAGCAGACCCAATGGGGTTACGGGCTACGAGCAGTACGTC.

A word on this clonotype: The junction departs from the called germline gene at one end, perhaps through a read error. V gene TRBV23-1 combines with J gene TRBJ1-1; D unresolved. TRBV23-1 falls under the ORF class, with uncertain function. The CDR3 has 13 residues. This chain's CDR3 is CASSQSWWTEAFF. The CDR3 DNA follows: TGCGCCAGCAGTCAATCCTGGTGGACTGAAGCCTTCTTT.

This clonotype was detected ten times or more. This chain links TRBV12-3 or TRBV12-4 with TRBJ2-2; possibly TRBD2 for D (6 bases). Trimming shortened V by 6 bases and J by 4 bases, and 12 bases separated the two germline ends. The CDR3 is 14 amino acids. The CDR3 here is CASSNAGGTGELFF. CDR3 DNA sequence: TGTGCCAGCAGCAACGCCGGGGGCACCGGGGAGCTGTTTTTT.